These 5 T cell receptor beta chains share one sample of origin, sequenced in a study of T cell responses to AZD1222 COVID-19 vaccine. This table comes from immunoSEQ multiplex PCR, and its TCRdb copy is limited to in-frame clones, with some not included. The profile shows about 140,000 clones, 92% of them singletons. This material consisted of peripheral blood, taken 28 days after the second AZD1222 dose. The origin of the receptors is an adult who received the AZD1222 COVID-19 vaccine.

This sequence joins TRBV7-2 and TRBJ2-5, with 10 bases that match TRBD1. Germline values: CDR1 SGHTA, CDR2 FQGNSA. With V trimmed by 5 bases and J by 2 bases, 2 bases remained unmatched. This CDR3 is built from 14 residues. The CDR3 nucleotides are TGTGCCAGCAGCCTGGACAGGGGGCAAGAGACCCAGTACTTC. Its translation: CASSLDRGQETQYF.

This chain links TRBV19 with TRBJ1-2; no clear D gene. CDR3 length: 11 residues. Per the germline V gene, CDR1 is LNHDA and CDR2 is SQIVND (reference sequence). V dropped 8 bases and J dropped 3 bases, with 7 bases sitting between them. CDR3 in DNA: TGTGCCAGTCAGACGGACTATGGCTACACCTTC. This codes for CASQTDYGYTF.

This sequence joins TRBV28 and TRBJ1-2; the D gene is possibly TRBD1 (5 bases). CDR3 length: 13 amino acids. V lost 5 bases and J 5 bases, leaving 12 bases between the germline ends. CDR1 is MDHEN, CDR2 SYDVKM, per germline. CDR3 protein: CASSTGGGYGYTF. CDR3 in DNA: TGTGCCAGCAGTACGGGGGGTGGGTATGGCTACACCTTC.

The chain combines TRBV4-3 with TRBJ2-7; 7 bases fit TRBD1. The CDR3 has 15 amino acids. Trimming at V came to 4 bases and at J to 3 bases, leaving 9 bases not matched to a gene. CDR1 is LGHNA and CDR2 is YSLEER in the germline V gene. The CDR3 region has the DNA TGCGCCAGCAGCCGCACAAGACAGGGTGGCTACGAGCAGTACTTC. As protein: CASSRTRQGGYEQYF.

The chain links TRBV4-3 to TRBJ2-7; no definite D call. Germline assignment: CDR1 LGHNA and CDR2 YSLEER. This CDR3 has 15 amino acids. V lost 0 bases and J 3 bases, leaving 12 bases between the germline ends. The CDR3 reads CASSQDFGRSYEQYF. CDR3 DNA: TGCGCCAGCAGCCAAGATTTTGGCAGGAGCTACGAGCAGTACTTC.